The present entry profiles one TCR beta chain with its context. The antigen is undetermined. Measured with immunoSEQ multiplex PCR; TCRdb has only the in-frame clones, and not every one. The table has 35,000 to 55,000 clones, 70% to 80% seen once. Before sequencing took place, the ViraFEST assay used viral peptide pools to expand antigen-specific CD4+ T cells. After more than 9 days in culture, the CD4+ T cells were isolated. Negative nucleocapsid antibody tests before and after vaccination confirmed no previous SARS-CoV-2 infection. The authors replaced half the medium with IL-2 medium on days 3 and 7. This entry belongs to a study of vaccination effects on CD4 cells after COVID-19. The overall study: Two-dose vaccination with either BNT162b2 or mRNA-1273 was given to the participants.

Germline CDR1 is LGHNT and CDR2 is FRNRAP. The CDR3 is 17 residues long. Trimming took off 0 bases at V and 1 base at J, with 15 bases between the two ends. Study-level findings and limits: At late timepoints after vaccination, vaccine- and infection-induced clones shrank markedly.

The specimen was CD4+ T cells from PBMCs cultured with SARS-CoV-2 spike peptides, collected before COVID-19 vaccination. The TCR comes from a human donor who received a COVID-19 vaccine. V and J are TRBV12-5 and TRBJ2-5; D ambiguous. In DNA form, the CDR3 reads TGTGCTAGTGGTTTGGTACACGGTAGCCCGGTCCAAGAGACCCAGTACTTC. As protein: CASGLVHGSPVQETQYF.